This T cell receptor beta chain was identified during a study of T cells in Graves' hyperthyroidism and ophthalmopathy. Findings of the study overall: Median prediction lead before ophthalmopathy onset was around 7 months with the model. Ophthalmopathy stood apart from stable hyperthyroidism in a 13 V-J model.

On this clonotype: Its cognate antigen is unknown.

From RNA transcripts, TCR beta CDR3 regions were amplified. In the first-round RT-PCR of the TCR CDR3, the HTBI primer set was used. TCRdb independently ran MiXCR on the multiplex PCR reads; one entry per CDR3 protein. The table includes 500,000 or so distinct CDR3 sequences, 17% detected once. CDR3 length: 14 residues. Germline CDR1 is SGHRS and CDR2 is YFSETQ. V lost 2 bases to trimming and J lost 7 bases, with 13 bases between them. The sequence was collected from a woman aged 18-35 years with Graves' ophthalmopathy. The chain combines TRBV5-1 with TRBJ1-3; no firm D call. Sequencing was performed on blood. CDR3 protein: CASSFPGVDNTIYF. In nucleotides, the CDR3 is TGCGCCAGCAGCTTTCCCGGGGTTGACAACACCATATATTTT.